This passage covers 27 T cell receptor beta chains from one sample sequenced in a study of T cell responses to AZD1222 COVID-19 vaccine. Clones were read by immunoSEQ multiplex PCR, and TCRdb kept only the in-frame ones, dropping some. The sample holds some 63,000 clones, 75% to 90% seen once. The material was peripheral blood, obtained 28 days after the second AZD1222 dose. The receptors were gathered from an adult who received the AZD1222 COVID-19 vaccine.

The J gene is TRBJ2-1, the V gene TRBV9; 16 nucleotides align to TRBD2. The CDR3 has 20 amino acids. Trimming removed 0 bases from V and 5 bases from J; junction bases left unmatched: 11. Germline lookup yields CDR1 SGDLS and CDR2 YYNGEE. CDR3: CASSVAKGLAGGPGNNEQFF. The CDR3 nucleotides read TGTGCCAGCAGCGTAGCTAAGGGACTAGCGGGAGGGCCGGGTAACAATGAGCAGTTCTTC.

The V gene is TRBV2, the J gene TRBJ1-2; D unclear. Per germline, CDR1 SNHLY and CDR2 FYNNEI. The CDR3 runs 13 residues. V was pared by 5 bases and J by 8 bases, with 15 bases between. Here the CDR3 DNA reads TGTGCCAGCAGTTTTTCAAAGGACTCAGGCTACACCTTC. Amino acids: CASSFSKDSGYTF.

Written as DNA, the CDR3 is TGTGCCAGCAGCGTAGCTCTGGGGCTTAATTCACCCCTCCACTTT. It codes for CASSVALGLNSPLHF. The V call is TRBV9, the J call TRBJ1-6; maybe TRBD1 (5 bases). Deletions cut 0 bases from V and 6 bases from J, with 10 bases between. This CDR3 has 15 residues. In germline, CDR1 is SGDLS, CDR2 YYNGEE.

J is TRBJ2-1 and V is TRBV5-1; D assignment may be TRBD1 or TRBD2 (5 bases each). The germline V gene encodes CDR1 SGHRS and CDR2 YFSETQ. CDR3 length: 14 amino acids. The V gene lost 4 bases and the J gene lost 9 bases, with 17 bases spanning the gap. In nucleotides, the CDR3 is TGCGCCAGCAGCGAACCGGGACCAAGTAGTGAGCAGTTCTTC. Residues: CASSEPGPSSEQFF.

The rearrangement joins TRBV5-1 to TRBJ2-7; TRBD1 matches 10 bases. The germline V gene encodes CDR1 SGHRS and CDR2 YFSETQ. V lost 4 bases and J lost 3; bases outside the gene matches: 7. The CDR3 is 15 residues long. CDR3 nucleotides: TGCGCCAGCAGCACATCCGGGACAGGGGTCTACGAGCAGTACTTC. This gives the protein CASSTSGTGVYEQYF. The full variable domain, rest sourced from reference TRBV5-1 and TRBJ2-7, is KAGVTQTPRYLIKTRGQQVTLSCSPISGHRSVSWYQQTPGQGLQFLFEYFSETQRNKGNFPGRFSGRQFSNSRSEMNVSTLELGDSALYLCASSTSGTGVYEQYFGPGTRLTVT.

This chain uses TRBV7-2 with TRBJ2-3; 14 nucleotides align to TRBD2. Germline V gene sequence: CDR1 SGHTA, CDR2 FQGNSA. This CDR3 has 14 amino acids. V lost 8 bases, J lost 8 bases, and 6 bases stayed unmatched. The CDR3 DNA reads as TGTGCCAGCGGGACTAGCGGGAGAGAAGCTACGCAGTATTTT. It specifies CASGTSGREATQYF.

The chain carries TRBV5-1 and TRBJ1-1; the match to TRBD1 covers 7 bases. With V trimmed by 2 bases and J by 0 bases, 4 bases remained unmatched. Germline V gene sequence: CDR1 SGHRS, CDR2 YFSETQ. The CDR3 contains 15 residues. The CDR3 sequence is CASSLDRVVNTEAFF. DNA for the CDR3: TGCGCCAGCAGCTTAGACAGGGTGGTGAACACTGAAGCTTTCTTT.

The V gene is TRBV19, the J gene TRBJ2-1; possibly TRBD1 or TRBD2 for D (5 bases each). Per the germline V gene, CDR1 is LNHDA and CDR2 is SQIVND (reference sequence). This CDR3 region has 14 residues. The V and J ends lost 2 bases and 6 bases respectively, with 11 bases between them. CDR3 sequence reads: CASSIRGRSNEQFF. CDR3 bases: TGTGCCAGTAGTATAAGGGGACGATCCAATGAGCAGTTCTTC. The full variable domain, with the rest looked up from reference TRBV19 and TRBJ2-1, is DGGITQSPKYLFRKEGQNVTLSCEQNLNHDAMYWYRQDPGQGLRLIYYSQIVNDFQKGDIAEGYSVSREKKESFPLTVTSAQKNPTAFYLCASSIRGRSNEQFFGPGTRLTVL.

The CDR3 loop is CASSSGTATNEKLFF. CDR3 bases: TGTGCCAGCAGTTCCGGGACAGCAACTAATGAAAAACTGTTTTTT. The chain is built from TRBV28 and TRBJ1-4; TRBD1 agrees at 7 bases. With V trimmed by 4 bases and J by 0 bases, 2 bases remained unmatched. This CDR3 has 15 residues. Per the germline V gene, CDR1 is MDHEN and CDR2 is SYDVKM.

The V gene is TRBV7-2, the J gene TRBJ2-7, with D possibly TRBD1 on 6 matching bases. V was cut by 2 bases and J by 6 bases, with 14 bases left in between. The germline CDR1 and CDR2 sequences are SGHTA and FQGNSA. This CDR3 region has 14 residues. The DNA for the CDR3 is TGTGCCAGCAGCTTAAAACAGGGAGCCCCCGAGCAGTACTTC. Translated, it gives CASSLKQGAPEQYF.

The chain carries TRBV2 and TRBJ1-5, with D unresolved. V shed 1 base and J shed 2 bases, with 0 bases lying between them. This CDR3 spans 12 amino acids. Per germline, CDR1 SNHLY and CDR2 FYNNEI. As DNA, the CDR3 is TGTGCCAGCAGTGAAGGCAATCAGCCCCAGCATTTT. Amino acid sequence: CASSEGNQPQHF. The whole variable domain, remainder taken from reference TRBV2 and TRBJ1-5, is EPEVTQTPSHQVTQMGQEVILRCVPISNHLYFYWYRQILGQKVEFLVSFYNNEISEKSEIFDDQFSVERPDGSNFTLKIRSTKLEDSAMYFCASSEGNQPQHFGDGTRLSIL.

The chain couples TRBV5-4 to TRBJ1-1; D gene ambiguous. CDR1 SGHNT and CDR2 YYREEE come from the germline V gene (reference sequence). The CDR3 runs to 13 residues. Trimming shortened V by 0 bases and J by 2 bases, and 5 bases separated the two germline ends. The CDR3 loop is CASSLEVNTEAFF. CDR3 DNA sequence: TGTGCCAGCAGCTTGGAAGTTAACACTGAAGCTTTCTTT. The entire variable domain, with the rest obtained from reference TRBV5-4 and TRBJ1-1, is as follows: ETGVTQSPTHLIKTRGQQVTLRCSSQSGHNTVSWYQQALGQGPQFIFQYYREEENGRGNFPPRFSGLQFPNYSSELNVNALELDDSALYLCASSLEVNTEAFFGQGTRLTVV.

V gene TRBV27 combines with J gene TRBJ2-7; no firm D call. Deletions cut 4 bases from V and 7 bases from J, with 11 bases between. This CDR3 is 12 amino acids long. Germline V gene lookup returns CDR1 MNHEY and CDR2 SMNVEV (reference sequence). The CDR3 nucleotides are TGTGCCAGCAGTTCACAAGGTTGGGAGCAGTACTTC. Its protein is CASSSQGWEQYF.

For the CDR3, the DNA is TGTGCCAGCAGTCTCCAGGACCTACAGAAATCTGGAAACACCATATATTTT. Protein sequence: CASSLQDLQKSGNTIYF. This chain links TRBV28 with TRBJ1-3, with no clear D. CDR3 length equals 17 residues. Per the germline V gene, CDR1 is MDHEN and CDR2 is SYDVKM. With 5 bases removed from V and 1 base from J, the gap between germline ends came to 18 bases. Together with reference TRBV28 and TRBJ1-3, the CDR3 gives the full variable domain: DVKVTQSSRYLVKRTGEKVFLECVQDMDHENMFWYRQDPGLGLRLIYFSYDVKMKEKGDIPEGYSVSREKKERFSLILESASTNQTSMYLCASSLQDLQKSGNTIYFGEGSWLTVV.

The chain joins TRBV19 to TRBJ1-5, with unresolved D. In germline, CDR1 is LNHDA, CDR2 SQIVND (reference sequence). The CDR3 totals 17 residues. V was trimmed by 4 bases and J by 0 bases, leaving 16 bases between them. CDR3 in amino acids: CASSNPVGQYSNQPQHF. In DNA, the CDR3 is TGTGCCAGTAGTAACCCCGTCGGGCAGTATAGCAATCAGCCCCAGCATTTT.

This chain links TRBV21-1 with TRBJ2-7; the table gives TRBD2 as D, unverified against the DNA. TRBV21-1 is marked as a pseudogene. The CDR3 is 13 amino acids. CDR3 sequence: CATLKTSGYEQYF. In nucleotides, the CDR3 is TGTGCCACCCTGAAAACTAGCGGCTACGAGCAGTACTTC.

The gene calls are TRBV19 and TRBJ2-1, with 8 nucleotides matching TRBD2. V shed 7 bases and J 2 bases; nucleotides not matched to a gene: 7. The CDR3 runs 15 residues. Looked up from germline, CDR1 is LNHDA and CDR2 is SQIVND (reference sequence). DNA for the CDR3: TGTGCCAGTACCGACGGGACTAGAACCTACAATGAGCAGTTCTTC. It is translated as CASTDGTRTYNEQFF.

The rearrangement uses TRBV24-1 and TRBJ2-3; D uncertain. Per germline, CDR1 KGHDR and CDR2 SFDVKD. This CDR3 has 12 amino acids. V lost 4 bases, J lost 3 bases, and 4 bases lay in between. CDR3 sequence: CATSDMTDTQYF. CDR3 bases: TGTGCCACCAGTGACATGACAGATACGCAGTATTTT.

The chain carries TRBV29-1 and TRBJ2-7; D perhaps matches TRBD2 (6 bases). The germline CDR1 and CDR2 sequences are SQVTM and ANQGSEA. Trimming stripped 6 bases from V and 3 bases from J, with 24 bases between. CDR3 size: 16 residues. The CDR3 region has the DNA TGCAGCGTCGTTACTAAAGACGGGGGTGGAGGCTACGAGCAGTACTTC. This sequence encodes CSVVTKDGGGGYEQYF.

The rearrangement uses TRBV12-3 or TRBV12-4 and TRBJ2-7; D may correspond to TRBD1 or TRBD2 (6 bases each). V gave up 1 base and J gave up 3 bases, with 7 bases separating them. The CDR3 loop spans 13 amino acids. The DNA of the CDR3 is TGTGCCAGCAGTTTAGAGGGGGGCTACGAGCAGTACTTC. This translates into CASSLEGGYEQYF.

This clone was seen a handful of times. The chain couples TRBV27 to TRBJ2-7, with TRBD2 matching 10 bases. Germline trimming cut 10 bases from V and 0 bases from J; bases unmatched to any gene: 3. This CDR3 is built from 13 residues. Germline CDR1 reads MNHEY; CDR2 reads SMNVEV (reference sequence). In DNA form, the CDR3 reads TGTGCCACCCAGCGGGAGGGCTCCTACGAGCAGTACTTC. Translation: CATQREGSYEQYF.

The chain links TRBV10-1 to TRBJ2-7, with 10 bases matching TRBD2. Germline V CDR1 and CDR2: WNHNN, SYGVQD (reference sequence). Germline trimming cut 6 bases from V and 5 bases from J; bases unmatched to any gene: 4. This CDR3 is built from 13 residues. CDR3 sequence: CASSLAGANEQYF. CDR3 DNA: TGCGCCAGCAGCCTAGCGGGAGCTAACGAGCAGTACTTC.

J is TRBJ2-1 and V is TRBV19, with 14 bases identical to TRBD2. Trimming took 9 bases from V and 9 from J; bases not matched to a gene: 7. Germline values: CDR1 LNHDA, CDR2 SQIVND (reference sequence). CDR3 length: 14 residues. In nucleotides, the CDR3 is TGTGCCAGCCAGGGACTAGCGGGAGCGGGTGAGCAGTTCTTC. Its translation: CASQGLAGAGEQFF.

The gene calls are TRBV3-1 (or the pseudogene TRBV3-2) and TRBJ2-3, with D hard to call. Germline CDR1 is LGHDT and CDR2 is YNNKEL (reference sequence). Trimming cost V 5 bases and J 4 bases, with 7 bases left between them. This CDR3 is built from 12 residues. CDR3: CASSSPADTQYF. In DNA, the CDR3 is TGTGCCAGCAGCTCGCCGGCAGATACGCAGTATTTT.

The chain couples TRBV7-2 to TRBJ1-4; 7 bases align to TRBD1. Germline V gene sequence: CDR1 SGHTA, CDR2 FQGNSA. Trimming took 5 bases from V and 5 from J; bases not matched to a gene: 2. CDR3 size: 13 residues. In nucleotides, the CDR3 is TGTGCCAGCAGCACGGGACAGAATGAAAAACTGTTTTTT. As protein: CASSTGQNEKLFF. Full variable domain (remainder filled in from reference TRBV7-2 and TRBJ1-4): GAGVSQSPSNKVTEKGKDVELRCDPISGHTALYWYRQSLGQGLEFLIYFQGNSAPDKSGLPSDRFSAERTGGSVSTLTIQRTQQEDSAVYLCASSTGQNEKLFFGSGTQLSVL.

The CDR3: CASSYSRTGRNGELFF. In DNA form, the CDR3 reads TGTGCCAGCAGTTACTCCCGGACAGGGAGGAACGGGGAGCTGTTTTTT. The chain uses TRBV6-5 and TRBJ2-2, with 8 positions matching TRBD1. Germline CDR1 MNHEY, CDR2 SVGAGI. This CDR3 contains 16 residues. Unmatched junction bases numbered 7, after V lost 0 bases and J lost 7 bases.

The genes are TRBV18 and TRBJ2-7, with 7 bases matching TRBD2. Germline-derived CDR1 and CDR2 are KGHSH and LQKENI. The V gene end was trimmed by 0 bases and the J gene end by 5 bases; junction bases not matched to a gene: 7. The CDR3 sequence is 15 residues long. The CDR3 sequence: CASSPPSASGHEQYF. The CDR3 DNA follows: TGTGCCAGCTCACCACCTTCAGCTAGCGGCCACGAGCAGTACTTC.